This T cell receptor (beta chain) was identified in a study of blood T cell repertoires in COVID-19. Study as a whole: Material from acute and convalescent COVID-19 was sourced from the United States, Italy and Spain. In each case, the material was cDNA or gDNA derived from T cells, B-cell-depleted T cells, or PBMCs.

This CDR3 has 20 amino acids. Germline V gives CDR1 SGHVS, CDR2 FNYEAQ. Trimming removed 5 bases at V and 0 bases at J, with 27 bases between. Cohorts were determined from participant-reported clinical history. Measured with immunoSEQ multiplex PCR; TCRdb has only the in-frame clones, and not every one. Altogether 250,000 to 400,000 clones are present, 90% being singletons, with the ten largest covering about 2.4%. Sequencing was done on a sample of PBMCs or T cells enriched from blood (not recorded which). This chain joins TRBV7-6 and TRBJ2-3, with D possibly matching TRBD1 (7 bases). This receptor was identified in a man aged 55 to 69 who had recovered from COVID-19. CDR3 in amino acids: CASSPFRGAGQVRSTDTQYF. CDR3 nucleotide sequence: TGTGCCAGCAGCCCCTTTAGGGGGGCCGGACAGGTCCGGAGCACAGATACGCAGTATTTT.